This T cell receptor (beta chain) is from a study of T cells in women clearing cervical HPV infection. Study in general: Cases: HPV16-related CIN3 or worse on histology, a couple of invasive cancers. No precancer developed; the control's incident HPV16 infection cleared within 12 months.

Germline lookup yields CDR1 SEHNR and CDR2 FQNEAQ (reference sequence). V lost 5 bases and J 4 bases, leaving 11 bases between the germline ends. This CDR3 is built from 14 residues. As for this clone: Its antigen remains unknown. The read gets to within 3 residues of the CDR3 end, and the germline J gene fills in the rest.

This table comes from immunoSEQ multiplex PCR, and its TCRdb copy is limited to in-frame clones, with some not included. The repertoire shows 25,000 to 35,000 clones; the top ten hold roughly 20%. Study-wide results and caveats: Repertoire richness, not evenness, was significantly elevated in CIN3+ cases versus controls.

The sequencing input was blood buffy coat. This clonotype was sampled from a woman between 18 and 70 years old with a cervical HPV16 infection that either progressed to CIN3+ or cleared (not recorded which). The V call is TRBV7-9, the J call TRBJ1-4; D not certain. Partial CDR3 DNA: TGTGCCAGCAGCCCCTTGGGCCGTAATGAAAAA. It is translated as CASSPLGRNEK. The CDR3 as a whole reads CASSPLGRNEKLFF.